This TCR beta chain was sequenced in a study of monozygotic twins with inflammatory bowel disease. The germline gives CDR1 SGHTA, CDR2 FQGNSA. The CDR3 contains 15 residues. Reanalyzing the 5' RACE reads, TCRdb keeps one entry per CDR3 protein, without DNA. In total, the table holds approximately 120,000 distinct CDR3 sequences. The specimen sequenced was blood. The source of this sequence is a human donor with ulcerative colitis or Crohn's disease, or a healthy co-twin of an affected twin (not recorded which). The V gene is TRBV7-2, the J gene TRBJ2-6. The CDR3 protein is CASNLAGDGANVLTF.